This TCR beta chain was recorded in a study of T cell repertoires in cytomegalovirus infection. Study-level background: CMV epitopes that were recently identified and HLA-C-restricted were used alongside well-studied HLA-B-restricted ones. It can be stated that public TCR beta signatures indicated CMV infection as well as a matching HLA type. Findings and caveats of the study: Carriage of CMV together with the relevant HLA was identifiable through cumulative public TCR beta family frequency. The ex vivo response showed dominance by HLA-C-restricted CMV-specific TCR beta clonotypes.

TCRdb itself ran the reads through MiXCR, one entry per CDR3 protein. Here the sample spans 750,000 to 900,000 distinct CDR3 sequences, roughly 29% being singletons. This clonotype was detected only a few times. Its antigen is as yet unknown. This specimen was cultured CD8+ T cells from PBMCs, taken from culture after CMV antigen stimulation. This TCR came from a human donor in good health (CMV status not recorded). Some clones in this sample may be carry-over from other donors' samples.

The CDR3 here is CASSRPRRGGTEAFF. The CDR3 bases are TGTGCCAGTAGTCGCCCCCGGAGGGGAGGCACTGAAGCTTTCTTT. The chain carries TRBV19 and TRBJ1-1; D might be TRBD1 (5 bases). The CDR3 covers 15 residues. Deletions cut 5 bases from V and 4 bases from J, with 17 bases between. Germline assignment: CDR1 LNHDA and CDR2 SQIVND (reference sequence).